One and the same sample provided the 23 T cell receptor beta chains below, sequenced in a study of cytotoxic CD8 clonotypes in ibrutinib-treated CLL. Data came from immunoSEQ multiplex PCR; TCRdb stores just in-frame clones and leaves some out. The table lists under 300,000 clones, about three quarters of them singletons. Sequencing was performed on PBMCs, taken after 24 months of ibrutinib treatment. All receptors come from a human donor with chronic lymphocytic leukemia.

The chain has TRBV29-1 and TRBJ2-3; D remains ambiguous. From germline, CDR1 is SQVTM and CDR2 ANQGSEA. The V end was cut by 5 bases, the J end by 0 bases, with 6 bases between. The CDR3 loop spans 12 amino acids. The DNA for the CDR3 is TGCAGCGTTATATACAGCACAGATACGCAGTATTTT. It translates to CSVIYSTDTQYF.

The genes are TRBV5-6 and TRBJ1-4; no definite D call. The CDR3 totals 14 residues. V shed 4 bases and J shed 7 bases, with 14 bases lying between them. Per the germline V gene, CDR1 is SGHDT and CDR2 is YYEEEE. Written as DNA, the CDR3 is TGTGCCAGCAGCCCAGACATACTGAGTGAAAAACTGTTTTTT. Translated, it gives CASSPDILSEKLFF.

The chain links TRBV15 to TRBJ2-7, with D unclear. The CDR3 extends over 18 amino acids. Germline V lookup: CDR1 LNHNV, CDR2 YYDKDF (reference sequence). Trimming took 0 bases from V and 2 from J, leaving 20 bases between them. CDR3 sequence reads: CATSRDYTLGGSAYEQYF. CDR3 DNA sequence: TGTGCCACCAGCAGAGATTATACCCTCGGCGGTTCCGCCTACGAGCAGTACTTC.

The chain has TRBV27 and TRBJ2-5; the D gene could be TRBD1 or TRBD2 (6 bases each). Trimming took 3 bases from V and 4 from J, leaving 12 bases between them. This CDR3 spans 14 amino acids. Per the germline V gene, CDR1 is MNHEY and CDR2 is SMNVEV (reference sequence). CDR3 coding DNA: TGTGCCAGCAGTTTCAACAAGGGGGGAGAGACCCAGTACTTC. Translation: CASSFNKGGETQYF.

The chain recombines TRBV9 with TRBJ2-2; tentatively, D is TRBD1 (6 bases). The V end lost 2 bases, the J end lost 5 bases, and 10 bases lay between the germline ends. CDR1 is SGDLS and CDR2 is YYNGEE in the germline V gene. The CDR3 is 14 amino acids. This CDR3 is CASSVRQGTGELFF. The CDR3 region has the DNA TGTGCCAGCAGCGTCCGTCAGGGGACCGGGGAGCTGTTTTTT.

V gene TRBV4-2 combines with J gene TRBJ1-5; D unclear. Trimming pared 4 bases from V and 0 bases from J, leaving 10 bases between. The CDR3 totals 15 residues. Germline V gene sequence: CDR1 LGHNA, CDR2 YNFKEQ. The CDR3 loop is CASSRRIDSNQPQHF. The CDR3 DNA is TGTGCCAGCAGCCGTAGGATCGATAGCAATCAGCCCCAGCATTTT.

V and J are TRBV18 and TRBJ2-3; a possible D gene is TRBD1 (6 bases). The V gene lost 2 bases and the J gene lost 4 bases, with 13 bases spanning the gap. The CDR3 is made up of 15 amino acids. Germline V gene lookup returns CDR1 KGHSH and CDR2 LQKENI. DNA of the CDR3: TGTGCCAGCTCACCATCGGCAGGGACATCAGATACGCAGTATTTT. Encoded protein: CASSPSAGTSDTQYF. Full variable domain (rest looked up from reference TRBV18 and TRBJ2-3): NAGVMQNPRHLVRRRGQEARLRCSPMKGHSHVYWYRQLPEEGLKFMVYLQKENIIDESGMPKERFSAEFPKEGPSILRIQQVVRGDSAAYFCASSPSAGTSDTQYFGPGTRLTVL.

This sequence joins TRBV9 and TRBJ2-3; D is unresolved. The ends were cut back, 4 bases at V and 4 bases at J, with 10 bases in the middle. The V gene's germline CDR1 is SGDLS and CDR2 YYNGEE. The length of the CDR3 is 13 residues. For the CDR3, the DNA is TGTGCCAGCAGCTTGGTGGGATCAGATACGCAGTATTTT. Translation: CASSLVGSDTQYF.

CDR3 sequence reads: CASSKRARSTDTQYF. CDR3 coding DNA: TGTGCCAGCAGCAAAAGGGCGCGTAGCACAGATACGCAGTATTTT. The chain joins TRBV6-5 to TRBJ2-3; D is undetermined. CDR3 length equals 15 residues. V lost 6 bases and J 0 bases, leaving 13 bases between the germline ends. CDR1 is MNHEY, CDR2 SVGAGI, per germline.

The V gene is TRBV5-4, the J gene TRBJ2-7; TRBD2 matches 8 bases. V lost 0 bases and J lost 5; bases outside the gene matches: 7. This CDR3 has 15 residues. Germline V gene lookup returns CDR1 SGHNT and CDR2 YYREEE (reference sequence). CDR3 coding DNA: TGTGCCAGCAGCTTGGATGCTAGCGGGTTCGACGAGCAGTACTTC. Protein: CASSLDASGFDEQYF.

The rearrangement uses TRBV30 and TRBJ2-5; 7 bases match TRBD2. This CDR3 comprises 12 residues. The germline V gene has CDR1 GTSNPN and CDR2 SVGIG (reference sequence). The J segment lost 5 bases and the V segment lost 3 bases, leaving 3 bases of the junction unmatched. The CDR3 loop is CAWRGLGETQYF. DNA of the CDR3: TGTGCCTGGAGAGGACTAGGGGAGACCCAGTACTTC.

This clone was recorded a few times. The CDR3 DNA reads TGCGCCAGCAGCCCTGGGACATCGGAGACCCAGTACTTC. It is translated as CASSPGTSETQYF. The genes are TRBV5-1 and TRBJ2-5; D possibly corresponds to TRBD1 (6 bases). V lost 4 bases, J lost 5 bases, and 12 bases lay in between. Germline CDR1 reads SGHRS; CDR2 reads YFSETQ. This CDR3 contains 13 residues.

V gene TRBV7-9 combines with J gene TRBJ2-7; 9 bases match TRBD2. The CDR3 runs 13 residues. V gave up 3 bases and J gave up 5 bases; unmatched junction bases: 2. Germline loops: CDR1 SEHNR, CDR2 FQNEAQ (reference sequence). The CDR3 loop is CASSFLAGNEQYF. In DNA, the CDR3 is TGTGCCAGCAGCTTCCTAGCGGGAAACGAGCAGTACTTC. Drawing the rest from reference TRBV7-9 and TRBJ2-7, the complete variable domain is DTGVSQNPRHKITKRGQNVTFRCDPISEHNRLYWYRQTLGQGPEFLTYFQNEAQLEKSRLLSDRFSAERPKGSFSTLEIQRTEQGDSAMYLCASSFLAGNEQYFGPGTRLTVT.

The chain joins TRBV4-3 to TRBJ2-7, with D hard to call. The CDR3 contains 14 residues. The V gene's germline CDR1 is LGHNA and CDR2 YSLEER. Deletions cut 0 bases from V and 3 bases from J, with 9 bases between. The CDR3 sequence: CASSQDYNLYEQYF. CDR3 coding DNA: TGCGCCAGCAGCCAAGATTACAACCTCTACGAGCAGTACTTC.

The CDR3 DNA sequence: TGTGCCAGCAGCCAGATGTCGGGGGAGACCCAGTACTTC. It is translated as CASSQMSGETQYF. This rearrangement joins TRBV7-3 to TRBJ2-5; D is possibly TRBD2 (5 bases). Between the trimmed V and J ends, which lost 5 bases and 5 bases, there was a span of 12 bases. The CDR3 consists of 13 residues. CDR1 and CDR2 from the germline V gene are SGHTA and FQGTGA.

The chain carries TRBV25-1 and TRBJ2-7, with D possibly TRBD1 on 5 matching bases. Germline CDR1 reads MGHDK; CDR2 reads SYGVNS. CDR3 length equals 12 residues. V gave up 2 bases and J gave up 4 bases, with 6 bases separating them. The CDR3 loop reads CASSEQGYEQYF. The CDR3 DNA follows: TGTGCCAGCAGTGAACAGGGATACGAGCAGTACTTC.

This clone was observed once. V gene TRBV15 combines with J gene TRBJ2-5, with D possibly TRBD2 on 6 matching bases. The CDR3 is 17 residues long. V lost 0 bases, J lost 4 bases, and 18 bases lay in between. Germline CDR1 is LNHNV and CDR2 is YYDKDF (reference sequence). The DNA for the CDR3 is TGTGCCACCAGCAGAGATCGGAGGGTCAGGGAACGAGAGACCCAGTACTTC. Its translation is CATSRDRRVRERETQYF.

This chain connects TRBV30 to TRBJ1-4; unclear D gene. CDR3 length: 11 residues. Germline-derived CDR1 and CDR2 are GTSNPN and SVGIG (reference sequence). Trimming cost V 1 base and J 5 bases, with 2 bases left between them. CDR3 nucleotide sequence: TGTGCCTGGAGTGGGAATGAAAAACTGTTTTTT. It is translated as CAWSGNEKLFF.

The gene calls are TRBV7-2 and TRBJ2-7; tentatively, D is TRBD2 (5 bases). V shed 2 bases and J shed 3 bases, with 14 bases lying between them. CDR1 is SGHTA, CDR2 FQGNSA, per germline. This CDR3 region has 15 residues. The CDR3 loop is CASSLRSDGIYEQYF. The CDR3 DNA is TGTGCCAGCAGCTTACGGTCGGACGGGATCTACGAGCAGTACTTC.

The V call is TRBV28, the J call TRBJ2-1, with 9 bases lining up with TRBD2. V lost 5 bases and J lost 9; bases outside the gene matches: 8. This CDR3 has 14 residues. From germline, CDR1 is MDHEN and CDR2 SYDVKM. CDR3 protein: CASSMAGGPVEQFF. CDR3 bases: TGTGCCAGCAGTATGGCGGGAGGGCCGGTTGAGCAGTTCTTC. The full variable domain, its missing parts supplied by reference TRBV28 and TRBJ2-1, is DVKVTQSSRYLVKRTGEKVFLECVQDMDHENMFWYRQDPGLGLRLIYFSYDVKMKEKGDIPEGYSVSREKKERFSLILESASTNQTSMYLCASSMAGGPVEQFFGPGTRLTVL.

The CDR3 DNA sequence: TGTGCCAGCAGCCCCTCCTTGAGGACCTACGAGCAGTACTTC. Protein sequence: CASSPSLRTYEQYF. The chain recombines TRBV6-5 with TRBJ2-7; no clear D gene. From germline, CDR1 is MNHEY and CDR2 SVGAGI. This CDR3 is built from 14 residues. V lost 6 bases and J lost 2, with 14 bases in between.

The chain carries TRBV27 and TRBJ2-6, with D tentatively TRBD1 or TRBD2 (5 bases each). Trimming took off 6 bases at V and 2 bases at J, with 11 bases between the two ends. This CDR3 region has 15 residues. Germline CDR1 is MNHEY and CDR2 is SMNVEV (reference sequence). The CDR3 region has the DNA TGTGCCAGCAGAAATCAGGGAGCTGGGGCCAACGTCCTGACTTTC. Translated: CASRNQGAGANVLTF. Combining the CDR3 with reference TRBV27 and TRBJ2-6 gives the whole variable domain EAQVTQNPRYLITVTGKKLTVTCSQNMNHEYMSWYRQDPGLGLRQIYYSMNVEVTDKGDVPEGYKVSRKEKRNFPLILESPSPNQTSLYFCASRNQGAGANVLTFGAGSRLTVL.

DNA of the CDR3: TGTGCCAGCTCACCGTGGTTGGGGGATGGCGGAGCCTACGAGCAGTACTTC. This sequence encodes CASSPWLGDGGAYEQYF. This chain uses TRBV18 with TRBJ2-7; perhaps D is TRBD1 or TRBD2 (5 bases each). The CDR3 sequence is 17 residues long. Germline CDR1 reads KGHSH; CDR2 reads LQKENI. Trimming removed 3 bases at V and 2 bases at J, with 20 bases between.